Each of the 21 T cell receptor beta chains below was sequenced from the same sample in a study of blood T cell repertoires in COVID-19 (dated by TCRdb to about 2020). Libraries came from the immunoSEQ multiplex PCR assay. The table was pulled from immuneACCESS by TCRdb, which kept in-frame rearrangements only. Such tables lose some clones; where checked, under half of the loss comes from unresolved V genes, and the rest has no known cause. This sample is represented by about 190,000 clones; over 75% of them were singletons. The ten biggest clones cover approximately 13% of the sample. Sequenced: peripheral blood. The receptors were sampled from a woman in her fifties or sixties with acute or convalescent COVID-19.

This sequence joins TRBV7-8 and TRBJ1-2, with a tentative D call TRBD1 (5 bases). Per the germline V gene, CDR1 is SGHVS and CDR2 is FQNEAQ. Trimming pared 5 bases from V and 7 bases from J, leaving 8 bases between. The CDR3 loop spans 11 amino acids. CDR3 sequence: CASSPRGGYTF. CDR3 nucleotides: TGTGCCAGCAGCCCAAGGGGTGGCTACACCTTC.

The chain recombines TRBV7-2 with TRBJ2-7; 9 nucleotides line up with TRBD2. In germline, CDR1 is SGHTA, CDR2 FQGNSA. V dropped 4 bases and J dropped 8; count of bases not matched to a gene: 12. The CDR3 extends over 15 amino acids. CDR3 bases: TGTGCCAGCAGCTGGAGAAGCGGGGGGTCGGGGCAGCAGTACTTC. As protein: CASSWRSGGSGQQYF.

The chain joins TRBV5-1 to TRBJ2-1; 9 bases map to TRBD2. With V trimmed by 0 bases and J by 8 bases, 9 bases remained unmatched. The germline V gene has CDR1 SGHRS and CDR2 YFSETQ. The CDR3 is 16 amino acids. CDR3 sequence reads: CASSLDGRGGRDEQFF. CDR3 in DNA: TGCGCCAGCAGCTTGGATGGGCGGGGGGGCCGCGATGAGCAGTTCTTC.

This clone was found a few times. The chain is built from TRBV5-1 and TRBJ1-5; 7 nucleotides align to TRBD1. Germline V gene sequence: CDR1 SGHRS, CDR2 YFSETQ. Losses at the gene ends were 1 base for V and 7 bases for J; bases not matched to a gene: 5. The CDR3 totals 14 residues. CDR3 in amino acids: CASSLRGLRQPQHF. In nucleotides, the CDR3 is TGCGCCAGCAGCTTGAGGGGGCTACGCCAGCCCCAGCATTTT.

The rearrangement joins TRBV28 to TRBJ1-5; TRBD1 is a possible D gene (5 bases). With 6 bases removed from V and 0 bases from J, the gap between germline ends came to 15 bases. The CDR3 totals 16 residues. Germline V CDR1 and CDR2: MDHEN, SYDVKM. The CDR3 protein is CASSNWEGYSNQPQHF. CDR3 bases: TGTGCCAGCAGCAACTGGGAGGGGTATAGCAATCAGCCCCAGCATTTT.

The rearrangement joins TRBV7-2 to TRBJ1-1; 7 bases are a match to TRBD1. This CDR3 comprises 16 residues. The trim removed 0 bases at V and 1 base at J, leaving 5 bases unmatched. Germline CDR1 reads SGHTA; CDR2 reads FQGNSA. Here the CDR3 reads CASSLAAQGSNTEAFF. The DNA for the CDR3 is TGTGCCAGCAGCTTAGCGGCACAGGGGTCGAACACTGAAGCTTTCTTT.

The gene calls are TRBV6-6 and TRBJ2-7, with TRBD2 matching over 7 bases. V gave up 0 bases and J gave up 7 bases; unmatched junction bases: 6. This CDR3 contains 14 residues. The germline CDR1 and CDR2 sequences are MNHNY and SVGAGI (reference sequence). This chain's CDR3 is CASSYSGTNGEQYF. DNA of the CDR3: TGTGCCAGCAGTTACTCGGGGACTAACGGGGAGCAGTACTTC.

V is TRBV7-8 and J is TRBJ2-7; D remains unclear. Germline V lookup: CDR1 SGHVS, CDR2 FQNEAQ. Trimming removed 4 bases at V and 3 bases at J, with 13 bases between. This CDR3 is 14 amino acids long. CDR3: CASSYLGGLYEQYF. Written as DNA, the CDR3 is TGTGCCAGCAGCTACCTAGGCGGTCTCTACGAGCAGTACTTC.

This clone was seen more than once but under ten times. The DNA of the CDR3 is TGTGCCAGCAGTACTGAGCTAAGCACAGATACGCAGTATTTT. This encodes CASSTELSTDTQYF. V gene TRBV6-4 combines with J gene TRBJ2-3; D is uncertain. V lost 5 bases, J lost 0 bases, and 9 bases lay in between. The CDR3 consists of 14 residues. The germline V gene encodes CDR1 MRHNA and CDR2 SNTAGT.

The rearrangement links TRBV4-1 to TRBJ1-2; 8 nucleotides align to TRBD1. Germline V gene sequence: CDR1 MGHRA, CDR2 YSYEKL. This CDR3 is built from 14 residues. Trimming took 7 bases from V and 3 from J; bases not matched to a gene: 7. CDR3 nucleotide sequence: TGCGCCAGCAAACCAGGGGGCTCGGACTATGGCTACACCTTC. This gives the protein CASKPGGSDYGYTF.

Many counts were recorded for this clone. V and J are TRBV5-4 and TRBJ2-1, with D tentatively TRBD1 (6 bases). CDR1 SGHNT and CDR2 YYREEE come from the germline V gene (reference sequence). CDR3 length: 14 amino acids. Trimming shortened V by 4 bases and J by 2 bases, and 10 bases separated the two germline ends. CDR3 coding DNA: TGTGCCAGCAGCCAGGGGACCACCTACAATGAGCAGTTCTTC. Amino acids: CASSQGTTYNEQFF. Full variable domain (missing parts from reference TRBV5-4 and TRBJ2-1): ETGVTQSPTHLIKTRGQQVTLRCSSQSGHNTVSWYQQALGQGPQFIFQYYREEENGRGNFPPRFSGLQFPNYSSELNVNALELDDSALYLCASSQGTTYNEQFFGPGTRLTVL.

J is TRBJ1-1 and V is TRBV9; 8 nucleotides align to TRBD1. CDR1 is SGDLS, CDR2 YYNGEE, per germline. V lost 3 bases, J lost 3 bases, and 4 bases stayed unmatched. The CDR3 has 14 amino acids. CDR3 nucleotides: TGTGCCAGCAGCGCGGGACAGGCGGACACTGAAGCTTTCTTT. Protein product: CASSAGQADTEAFF.

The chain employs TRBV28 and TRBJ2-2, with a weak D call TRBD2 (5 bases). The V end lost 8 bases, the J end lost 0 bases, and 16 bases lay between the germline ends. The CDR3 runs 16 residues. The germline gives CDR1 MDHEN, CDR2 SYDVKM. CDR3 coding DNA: TGTGCCAGCCTGTCAATAACGGGATCGAACACCGGGGAGCTGTTTTTT. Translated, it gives CASLSITGSNTGELFF.

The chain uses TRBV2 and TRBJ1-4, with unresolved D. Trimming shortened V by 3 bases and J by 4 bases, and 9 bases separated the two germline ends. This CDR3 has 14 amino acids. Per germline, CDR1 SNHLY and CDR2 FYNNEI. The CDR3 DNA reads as TGTGCCAGCAGTGAGACTCTTATTAATGAAAAACTGTTTTTT. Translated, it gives CASSETLINEKLFF.

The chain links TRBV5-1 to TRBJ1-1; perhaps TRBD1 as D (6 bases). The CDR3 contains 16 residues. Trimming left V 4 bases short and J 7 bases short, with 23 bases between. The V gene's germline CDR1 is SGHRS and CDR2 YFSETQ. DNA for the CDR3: TGCGCCAGCAGCCAAATGACGACAGGAGAACTATTTGAAGCTTTCTTT. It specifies CASSQMTTGELFEAFF.

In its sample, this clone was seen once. The CDR3 spells CASSSVPVEEKLFF. Here the CDR3 DNA reads TGCGCCAGCAGCTCGGTCCCCGTGGAGGAAAAACTGTTTTTT. The rearrangement links TRBV5-1 to TRBJ1-4; D ambiguous. Trimming took off 3 bases at V and 8 bases at J, with 14 bases between the two ends. The CDR3 length is 14 residues. The germline CDR1 and CDR2 sequences are SGHRS and YFSETQ. The whole variable domain, remainder taken from reference TRBV5-1 and TRBJ1-4, is KAGVTQTPRYLIKTRGQQVTLSCSPISGHRSVSWYQQTPGQGLQFLFEYFSETQRNKGNFPGRFSGRQFSNSRSEMNVSTLELGDSALYLCASSSVPVEEKLFFGSGTQLSVL.

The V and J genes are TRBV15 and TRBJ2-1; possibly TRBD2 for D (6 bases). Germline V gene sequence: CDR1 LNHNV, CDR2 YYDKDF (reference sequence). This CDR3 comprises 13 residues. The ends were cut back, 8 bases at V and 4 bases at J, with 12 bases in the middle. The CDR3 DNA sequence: TGTGCCACCGGAGGGTCAGTATACAATGAGCAGTTCTTC. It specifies CATGGSVYNEQFF.

In DNA, the CDR3 is TGTGCCAGCAGCTTTCAGGGCTACGAGCAGTACTTC. This codes for CASSFQGYEQYF. This chain joins TRBV5-5 and TRBJ2-7; tentative D call: TRBD1 (5 bases). The CDR3 loop spans 12 amino acids. Germline lookup yields CDR1 SGHKS and CDR2 YYEKEE (reference sequence). V was pared by 2 bases and J by 3 bases, with 6 bases between.

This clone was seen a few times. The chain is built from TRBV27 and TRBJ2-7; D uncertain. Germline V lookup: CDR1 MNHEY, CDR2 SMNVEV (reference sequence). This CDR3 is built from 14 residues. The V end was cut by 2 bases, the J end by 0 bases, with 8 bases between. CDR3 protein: CASSLEWSSYEQYF. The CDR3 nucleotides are TGTGCCAGCAGTTTAGAGTGGAGCTCCTACGAGCAGTACTTC.

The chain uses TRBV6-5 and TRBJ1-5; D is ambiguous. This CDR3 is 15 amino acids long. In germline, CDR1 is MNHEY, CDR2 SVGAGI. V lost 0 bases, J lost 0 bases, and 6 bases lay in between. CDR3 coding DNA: TGTGCCAGCAGTTACTCGTACGGTAGCAATCAGCCCCAGCATTTT. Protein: CASSYSYGSNQPQHF.

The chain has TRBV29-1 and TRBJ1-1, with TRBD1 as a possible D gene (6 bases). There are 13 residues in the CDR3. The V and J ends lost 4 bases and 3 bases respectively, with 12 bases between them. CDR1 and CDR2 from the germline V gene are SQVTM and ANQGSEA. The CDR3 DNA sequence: TGCAGCGTTGTTCAGGGGAGGGACACTGAAGCTTTCTTT. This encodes CSVVQGRDTEAFF.